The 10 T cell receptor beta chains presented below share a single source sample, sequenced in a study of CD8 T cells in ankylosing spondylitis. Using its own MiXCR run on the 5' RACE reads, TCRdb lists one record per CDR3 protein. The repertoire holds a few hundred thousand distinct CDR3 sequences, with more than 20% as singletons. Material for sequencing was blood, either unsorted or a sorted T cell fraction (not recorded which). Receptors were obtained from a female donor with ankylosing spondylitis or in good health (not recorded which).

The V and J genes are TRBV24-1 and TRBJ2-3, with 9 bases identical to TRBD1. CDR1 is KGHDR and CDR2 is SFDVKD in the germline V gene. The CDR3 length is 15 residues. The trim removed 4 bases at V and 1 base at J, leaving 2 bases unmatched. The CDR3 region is CATSDRDRGTDTQYF. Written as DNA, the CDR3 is TGTGCCACCAGTGACCGGGACAGGGGCACAGATACGCAGTATTTT.

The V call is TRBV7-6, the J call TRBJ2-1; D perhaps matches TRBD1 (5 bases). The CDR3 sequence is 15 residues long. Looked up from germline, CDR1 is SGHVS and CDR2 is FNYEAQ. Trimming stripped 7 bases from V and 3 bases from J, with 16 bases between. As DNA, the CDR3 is TGTGCCAGCACAAAGGGGATGGATTACTACAATGAGCAGTTCTTC. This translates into CASTKGMDYYNEQFF.

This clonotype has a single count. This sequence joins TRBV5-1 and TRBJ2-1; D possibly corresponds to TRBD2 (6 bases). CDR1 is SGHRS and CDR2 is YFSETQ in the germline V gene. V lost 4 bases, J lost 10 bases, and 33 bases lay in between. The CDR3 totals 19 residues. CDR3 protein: CASSLGSRPLTMNGKEQFF. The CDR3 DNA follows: TGCGCCAGCAGCCTCGGGAGCAGACCTCTTACAATGAACGGTAAAGAGCAGTTCTTC.

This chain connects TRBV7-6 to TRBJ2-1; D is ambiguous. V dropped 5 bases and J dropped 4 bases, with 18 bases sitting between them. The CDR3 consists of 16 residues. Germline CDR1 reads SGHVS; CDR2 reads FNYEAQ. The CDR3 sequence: CASSTTGPYPYNEQFF. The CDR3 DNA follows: TGTGCCAGCAGCACCACTGGGCCTTACCCTTACAATGAGCAGTTCTTC.

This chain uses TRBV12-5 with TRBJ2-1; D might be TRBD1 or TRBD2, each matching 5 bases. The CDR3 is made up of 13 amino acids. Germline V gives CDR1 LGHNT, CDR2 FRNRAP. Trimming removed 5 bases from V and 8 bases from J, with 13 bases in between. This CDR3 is CASGPPGSHEQFF. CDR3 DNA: TGTGCTAGTGGTCCCCCAGGGAGCCATGAGCAGTTCTTC.

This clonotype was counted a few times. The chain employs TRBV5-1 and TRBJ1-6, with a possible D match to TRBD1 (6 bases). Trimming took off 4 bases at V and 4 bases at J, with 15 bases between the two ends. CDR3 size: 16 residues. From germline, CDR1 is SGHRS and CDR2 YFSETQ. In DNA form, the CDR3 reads TGCGCCAGCAGCGATGTCGGACAGCTATATAATTCACCCCTCCACTTT. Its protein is CASSDVGQLYNSPLHF.

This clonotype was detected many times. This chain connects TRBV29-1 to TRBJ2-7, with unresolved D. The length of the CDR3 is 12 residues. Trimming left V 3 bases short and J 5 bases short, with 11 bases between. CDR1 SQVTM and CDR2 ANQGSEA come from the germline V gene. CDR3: CSVETGYDEQYF. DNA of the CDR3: TGCAGCGTTGAGACCGGGTATGACGAGCAGTACTTC.

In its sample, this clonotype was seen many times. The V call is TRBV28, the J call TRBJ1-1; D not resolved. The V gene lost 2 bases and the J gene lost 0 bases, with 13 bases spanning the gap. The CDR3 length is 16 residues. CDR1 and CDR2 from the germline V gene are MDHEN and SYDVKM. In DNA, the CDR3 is TGTGCCAGCAGTTTAACGTTAGGGCCCTTGAACACTGAAGCTTTCTTT. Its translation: CASSLTLGPLNTEAFF.

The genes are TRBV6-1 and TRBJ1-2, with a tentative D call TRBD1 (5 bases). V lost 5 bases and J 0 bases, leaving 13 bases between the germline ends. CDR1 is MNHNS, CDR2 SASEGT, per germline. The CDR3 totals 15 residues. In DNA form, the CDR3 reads TGTGCCAGCAGTCGCAGTGGGGGAGCTAACTATGGCTACACCTTC. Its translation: CASSRSGGANYGYTF.

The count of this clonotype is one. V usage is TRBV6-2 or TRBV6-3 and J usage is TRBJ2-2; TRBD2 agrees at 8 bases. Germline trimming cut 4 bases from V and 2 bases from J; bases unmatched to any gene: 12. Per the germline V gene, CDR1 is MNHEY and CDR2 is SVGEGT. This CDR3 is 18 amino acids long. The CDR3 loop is CASSFLIWTSSNTGELFF. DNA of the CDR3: TGTGCCAGCAGTTTCCTCATTTGGACTAGCTCTAACACCGGGGAGCTGTTTTTT.